Many counts were recorded for the clone carrying this T cell receptor beta chain. What it binds is not known. Previously described methods and listed TCR primers were employed for the bulk TCR libraries. TCRdb reprocessed the PCR reads with MiXCR, giving one entry per CDR3 protein. The sample contains about 640,000 distinct CDR3 sequences, 15% to 20% of which appear only once. Libraries for naive CD8 T cells, which were made from about 19,000 to 1,100,000 sorted cells, drew on 10%, 30% or 50% of the RNA. These data belong to a study of molecular identifiers for immune sequencing clone quantification. Study-wide findings and caveats: Jurkat TCR RNA from one cell was spiked into about a million naive cells, and it was reportedly detectable there.

The V gene's germline CDR1 is MNHEY and CDR2 SVGAGI. The length of the CDR3 is 15 residues. V was clipped by 6 bases and J by 3 bases; unmatched bases: 8. The sample comprised naive CD8+ T cells from blood, with Jurkat cell RNA spiked in. Subset defined: FACS-sorted CD8+CD4-CCR7+CD45RA+ naive T cells. The rearrangement joins TRBV6-5 to TRBJ2-3; 8 bases are a match to TRBD2. The source is a human donor in good health. Some libraries in this study had Jurkat cell RNA spiked in. The CDR3 region has the DNA TGTGCCAGCAGATTCACTAGCGGAGGGACAGATACGCAGTATTTT. Protein sequence: CASRFTSGGTDTQYF.